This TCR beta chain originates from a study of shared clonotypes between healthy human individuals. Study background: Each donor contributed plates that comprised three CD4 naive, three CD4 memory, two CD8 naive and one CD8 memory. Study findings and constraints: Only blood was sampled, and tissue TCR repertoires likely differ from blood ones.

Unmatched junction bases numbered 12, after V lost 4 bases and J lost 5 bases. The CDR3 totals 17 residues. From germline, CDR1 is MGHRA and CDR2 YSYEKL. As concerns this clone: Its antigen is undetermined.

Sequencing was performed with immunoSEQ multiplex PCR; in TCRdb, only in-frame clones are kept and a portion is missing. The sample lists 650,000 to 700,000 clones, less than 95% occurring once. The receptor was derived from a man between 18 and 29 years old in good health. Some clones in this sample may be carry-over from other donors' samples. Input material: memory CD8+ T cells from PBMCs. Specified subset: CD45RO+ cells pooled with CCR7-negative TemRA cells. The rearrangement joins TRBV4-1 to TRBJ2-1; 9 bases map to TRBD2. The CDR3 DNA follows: TGCGCCAGCAGCCTCTACTCTAGCGGGATTGTACACAATGAGCAGTTCTTC. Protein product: CASSLYSSGIVHNEQFF.